This T cell receptor (beta chain) was identified in a study of OX40 agonist ivuxolimab in advanced cancers. Study as a whole: Patients were given ivuxolimab, an antibody that agonizes OX40 (CD134). Partial responses, seen in three patients, involved one hepatocellular carcinoma and two cutaneous melanomas.

Blood got drawn at baseline, again on cycle 4 day 1, and then on cycle 7 day 1. Assay: immunoSEQ multiplex PCR; the TCRdb copy retains only in-frame clones and omits some. Of roughly 32,000 clones listed, about nine tenths are singletons. Trimming left V 4 bases short and J 0 bases short, with 18 bases between. Germline lookup yields CDR1 MDHEN and CDR2 SYDVKM. The CDR3 length is 18 residues. The V and J genes are TRBV28 and TRBJ1-4; D might be TRBD1 (5 bases). The TCR comes from an adult with an advanced solid tumor such as melanoma, head and neck, liver or kidney cancer. Sequences were derived from CD4+ or CD8+ T cells sorted from blood, sampled in a trial of the OX40 agonist ivuxolimab. In DNA form, the CDR3 reads TGTGCCAGCAGTTCCGCCCCCGGGGGAGCCGCAACTAATGAAAAACTGTTTTTT. It is translated as CASSSAPGGAATNEKLFF.